The T cell receptor beta chain under discussion was sequenced for a study of human T cells and chemical hapten exposure. Study-level points and caveats: TCRs exceeding 1 in 1000 frequency stayed unchanged with DPC sensitization.

Time point of the sample: patch test 2, 6 weeks after DPC sensitization. Stated treatment: therapeutic diphenylcyclopropenone sensitization with weekly scalp DPC. From the RACE reads, TCRdb called clonotypes with MiXCR, one entry per CDR3 protein. The sample includes tens of thousands of distinct CDR3 sequences, about 8% seen only once; the top ten take roughly 3.8%. V was cut by 1 base and J by 1 base, with 10 bases left in between. The CDR3 is 16 residues long. This clonotype showed up just a few times. Its antigen is unknown. This clonotype was obtained from a woman in her forties or fifties with alopecia areata. Some clones in this sample may be carry-over from other donors' samples. Sequenced material: whole blood, taken in connection with sensitization to the hapten diphenylcyclopropenone (DPC). The V and J genes are TRBV12-3 or TRBV12-4 and TRBJ2-2; D possibly corresponds to TRBD2 (6 bases). The CDR3 coding sequence is TGTGCCAGCAGTTTAGTAGGAGCGGGGAACACCGGGGAGCTGTTTTTT. Translating it yields CASSLVGAGNTGELFF.